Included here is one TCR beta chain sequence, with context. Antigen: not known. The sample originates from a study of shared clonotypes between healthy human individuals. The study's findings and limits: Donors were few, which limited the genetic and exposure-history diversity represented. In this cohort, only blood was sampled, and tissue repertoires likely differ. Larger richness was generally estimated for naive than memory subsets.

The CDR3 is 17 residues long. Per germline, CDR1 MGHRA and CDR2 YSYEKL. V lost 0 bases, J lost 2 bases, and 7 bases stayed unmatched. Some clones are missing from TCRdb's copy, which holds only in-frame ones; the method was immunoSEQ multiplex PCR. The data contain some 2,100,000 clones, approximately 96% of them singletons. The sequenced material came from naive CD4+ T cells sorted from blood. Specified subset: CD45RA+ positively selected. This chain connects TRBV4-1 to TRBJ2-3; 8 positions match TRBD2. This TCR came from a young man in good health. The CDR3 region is CASSQDWLAGVTDTQYF. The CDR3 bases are TGCGCCAGCAGCCAAGATTGGCTAGCGGGCGTCACAGATACGCAGTATTTT.